Detailed here is one TCR beta chain. The target antigen is unknown. This sample stems from a study of CD8+ T cells in alopecia areata. Study-wide results and limits: Mice gave a clearer picture of TCR sharing than patients did, possibly for HLA-related reasons.

Following RNA extraction, reverse transcription yielded cDNA that acted as the sequencing template. Repertoires were generated with immunoSEQ multiplex PCR, while TCRdb's copy carries only in-frame clones and drops some. Of 95,000 to 100,000 clones in the sample, approximately 60% were seen once. Germline V gene lookup returns CDR1 MDHEN and CDR2 SYDVKM. With V trimmed by 6 bases and J by 0 bases, 7 bases remained unmatched. The CDR3 has 15 residues. Treatment described: oral pan-JAK inhibitor, 5-10 mg twice daily. The V call is TRBV28, the J call TRBJ2-7; 8 nucleotides match TRBD2. Specimen: CD8+ T cells sorted from blood, collected at week 4, from a patient treated with tofacitinib. The TCR originated in a human donor with alopecia areata. CDR3: CASRAGVLSSYEQYF. The CDR3 DNA reads as TGTGCCAGCAGAGCGGGGGTACTTAGCTCCTACGAGCAGTACTTC.